The 15 T cell receptor beta chains presented below share a single source sample, sequenced in a study of blood T cells in healthy people across ages. Using a J-beta primer mix together with a sample-barcoded 5' primer, a second PCR was run for roughly 7 to 12 cycles. A single record per CDR3 protein comes from TCRdb applying MiXCR to the 5' RACE reads. The table includes 600,000 or so distinct CDR3 sequences, roughly 31% detected once. The source material was blood. Source of these receptors: a woman at least 80 years old in good health.

The sample holds many counts of this clonotype. The chain employs TRBV7-9 and TRBJ2-7, with 8 bases matching TRBD1. The junction had 2 bases not matched to a gene; V was cut back by 6 bases and J by 1 base. Germline V gene lookup returns CDR1 SEHNR and CDR2 FQNEAQ (reference sequence). This CDR3 is built from 13 residues. Written as DNA, the CDR3 is TGTGCCAGCAGGACAGGGGAGTCCTACGAGCAGTACTTC. It codes for CASRTGESYEQYF. Filled out from reference TRBV7-9 and TRBJ2-7, the complete variable domain reads DTGVSQNPRHKITKRGQNVTFRCDPISEHNRLYWYRQTLGQGPEFLTYFQNEAQLEKSRLLSDRFSAERPKGSFSTLEIQRTEQGDSAMYLCASRTGESYEQYFGPGTRLTVT.

The V gene is TRBV12-3 or TRBV12-4, the J gene TRBJ2-5, with no clear D. V lost 0 bases and J 11 bases, leaving 16 bases between the germline ends. CDR3 length equals 14 residues. Here the CDR3 DNA reads TGTGCCAGCAGTTTAGCGCTGAGATCGGGTGGGCAGTACTTC. Amino acid sequence: CASSLALRSGGQYF.

About this clonotype: This clone may be a read error of a much larger clone one base away. The chain links TRBV3-1 to TRBJ2-7, with D perhaps matching TRBD1 (5 bases). The CDR3 has 12 amino acids. Germline V gene sequence: CDR1 LGHDT, CDR2 YNNKEL (reference sequence). This chain's CDR3 is CAGSQNRYEQYF. CDR3 nucleotide sequence: TGTGCCGGCAGCCAAAACAGGTACGAGCAGTACTTC.

This clonotype was seen at least ten times. CDR3 nucleotides: TGCGCCAGCAGCGCGCTACAGGGAAAGAGCTCCTACAATGAGCAGTTCTTC. Its protein is CASSALQGKSSYNEQFF. The chain recombines TRBV5-1 with TRBJ2-1; D is possibly TRBD1 (6 bases). Between the trimmed V and J ends, which lost 4 bases and 0 bases, there was a span of 17 bases. Germline loops: CDR1 SGHRS, CDR2 YFSETQ. This CDR3 has 17 residues.

The V gene is TRBV7-2, the J gene TRBJ2-7; the D call may be TRBD1 or TRBD2 (5 bases each). The J call may not be correct, given that the DNA end is closer to TRBJ2-5. Germline values: CDR1 SGHTA, CDR2 FQGNSA. This CDR3 has 17 amino acids. CDR3 sequence (DNA): TGTGCCAGCAGCCCCAGGGAGCCCGGGGTCCTAAGGGAGACCCAGTACTTC. Translation: CASSPREPGVLRETQYF.

The chain is built from TRBV6-5 and TRBJ2-5; the D gene is possibly TRBD1 (6 bases). The J call may be wrong; the DNA end is better matched by TRBJ2-7. CDR3 length: 13 amino acids. Germline V gene data show CDR1 as MNHEY and CDR2 as SVGAGI. The CDR3 region has the DNA TGTGCCAGCAGGAACAGGGTTAGCTACGAGCAGTACTTC. As protein: CASRNRVSYEQYF.

This clonotype came up many times. The rearrangement uses TRBV7-2 and TRBJ2-5, with D possibly TRBD2 on 6 matching bases. Germline V gene data show CDR1 as SGHTA and CDR2 as FQGNSA. V was trimmed by 2 bases and J by 3 bases, leaving 25 bases between them. CDR3 length equals 19 residues. The CDR3 loop is CASSLRPSSAHAPEETQYF. The CDR3 DNA sequence: TGTGCCAGCAGCTTAAGACCGTCTAGCGCCCATGCCCCTGAAGAGACCCAGTACTTC.

This clonotype was counted only a few times. A much more abundant neighbour one base away suggests this may be a read error. This sequence joins TRBV5-1 and TRBJ1-2; 8 nucleotides line up with TRBD1. The junction had 12 bases not matched to a gene; V was cut back by 4 bases and J by 7 bases. Germline V gives CDR1 SGHRS, CDR2 YFSETQ. This CDR3 region has 15 residues. The CDR3 DNA reads as TGCGCCAGCAGCGGCGGACAGGGAACGGGCTCTGGCTACACCTTC. Translation: CASSGGQGTGSGYTF.

Points on this clonotype: Just one base apart from a much larger clone, this may be a read error. The chain combines TRBV5-1 with TRBJ2-1; no clear D. TRBJ2-7 matches the DNA end more closely, so the J call is doubtful. CDR1 SGHRS and CDR2 YFSETQ come from the germline V gene. The CDR3 runs 15 residues. CDR3 sequence (DNA): TGCGCCAGCAGGTCGGGCGTGGAGTCCTACAATGAGCAGTACTTC. Translated, it gives CASRSGVESYNEQYF.

A note on this clonotype: It may be a read error: a sequence one base away is much more abundant. V and J are TRBV10-3 and TRBJ1-1; D not certain. Germline assignment: CDR1 ENHRY and CDR2 SYGVKD. This CDR3 is 13 amino acids long. Trimming removed 6 bases at V and 3 bases at J, with 11 bases between. The CDR3 loop is CAIRLAADTEAFF. The CDR3 nucleotides read TGTGCCATCAGGTTGGCTGCTGACACTGAAGCTTTCTTT.

This clonotype was found a few times. A much larger clone differs from this one at a single base, so this may be a read error. V gene TRBV6-5 combines with J gene TRBJ2-5; a possible D gene is TRBD2 (7 bases). V lost 3 bases, J lost 2 bases, and 16 bases lay in between. CDR3 length: 16 residues. CDR1 is MNHEY and CDR2 is SVGAGI in the germline V gene. The CDR3 region is CASSYVGGGGQETQYF. In nucleotides, the CDR3 is TGTGCCAGCAGTTATGTTGGAGGGGGGGGGCAAGAGACCCAGTACTTC.

The chain recombines TRBV7-9 with TRBJ2-1, with D unresolved. Germline values: CDR1 SEHNR, CDR2 FQNEAQ (reference sequence). This CDR3 contains 16 residues. Trimming took off 0 bases at V and 6 bases at J, with 15 bases between the two ends. CDR3 sequence (DNA): TGTGCCAGCAGCTTAGCGAAGTTGGGCCAGACCAATGAGCAGTTCTTC. Protein: CASSLAKLGQTNEQFF. Using reference TRBV7-9 and TRBJ2-1 for the parts outside the CDR3, the full variable domain is DTGVSQNPRHKITKRGQNVTFRCDPISEHNRLYWYRQTLGQGPEFLTYFQNEAQLEKSRLLSDRFSAERPKGSFSTLEIQRTEQGDSAMYLCASSLAKLGQTNEQFFGPGTRLTVL.

This clonotype was recorded many times. The genes are TRBV4-1 and TRBJ2-7; 9 bases line up with TRBD2. The germline V gene encodes CDR1 MGHRA and CDR2 YSYEKL. V lost 4 bases to trimming and J lost 6 bases; unmatched junction nucleotides: 4. This CDR3 has 13 residues. CDR3 sequence: CASSLLRGGEQYF. CDR3 in DNA: TGCGCCAGCAGCCTGCTGCGGGGGGGCGAGCAGTACTTC.

This clonotype was seen many times. CDR3 sequence (DNA): TGTGCCAGCAGCTTCCGAGGGACTAGCGGTAAAGAGACCCAGTACTTC. It yields the protein CASSFRGTSGKETQYF. The gene calls are TRBV7-2 and TRBJ2-5; 11 bases agree with TRBD2. The CDR3 runs to 16 residues. Per germline, CDR1 SGHTA and CDR2 FQGNSA. Unmatched junction bases numbered 6, after V lost 3 bases and J lost 3 bases.

Ten or more counts support this clonotype. The chain employs TRBV11-2 and TRBJ2-7; D perhaps matches TRBD2 (5 bases). Deletions cut 3 bases from V and 7 bases from J, with 16 bases between. Germline V gene sequence: CDR1 SGHAT, CDR2 FQNNGV. The CDR3 contains 14 residues. CDR3 loop: CASSFRSSSGEQYF. The CDR3, as DNA: TGTGCCAGCAGCTTTCGGTCCTCATCGGGGGAGCAGTACTTC.